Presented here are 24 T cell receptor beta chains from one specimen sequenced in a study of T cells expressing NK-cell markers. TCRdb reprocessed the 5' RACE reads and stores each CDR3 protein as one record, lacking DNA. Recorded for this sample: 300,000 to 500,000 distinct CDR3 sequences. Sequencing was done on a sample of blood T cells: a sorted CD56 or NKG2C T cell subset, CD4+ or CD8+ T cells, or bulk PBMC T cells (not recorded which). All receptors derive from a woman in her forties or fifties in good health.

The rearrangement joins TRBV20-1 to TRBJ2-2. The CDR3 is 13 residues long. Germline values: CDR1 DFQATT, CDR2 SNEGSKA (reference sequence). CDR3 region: CSARDKLPGELFF.

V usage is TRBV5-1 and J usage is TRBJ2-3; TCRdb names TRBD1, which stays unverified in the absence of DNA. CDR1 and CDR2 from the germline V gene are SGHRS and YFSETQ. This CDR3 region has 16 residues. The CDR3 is CASSSGQGRVTDTQYF.

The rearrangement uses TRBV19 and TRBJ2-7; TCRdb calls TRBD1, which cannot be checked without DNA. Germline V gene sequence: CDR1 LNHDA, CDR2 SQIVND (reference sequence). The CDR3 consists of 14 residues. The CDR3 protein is CASSEATGKGEQYF.

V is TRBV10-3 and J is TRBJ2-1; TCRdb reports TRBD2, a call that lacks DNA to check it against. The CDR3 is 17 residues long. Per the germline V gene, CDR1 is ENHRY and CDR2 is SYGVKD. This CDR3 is CATERAFRGSDNNEQFF.

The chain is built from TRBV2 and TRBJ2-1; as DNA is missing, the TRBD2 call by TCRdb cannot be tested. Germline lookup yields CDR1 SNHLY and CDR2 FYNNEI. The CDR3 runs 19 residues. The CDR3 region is CASRSPGLAGLSSYNEQFF.

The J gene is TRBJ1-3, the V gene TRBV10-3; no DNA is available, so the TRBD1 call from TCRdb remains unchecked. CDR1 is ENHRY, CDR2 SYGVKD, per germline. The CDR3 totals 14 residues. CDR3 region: CAISPDRDGNTIYF.

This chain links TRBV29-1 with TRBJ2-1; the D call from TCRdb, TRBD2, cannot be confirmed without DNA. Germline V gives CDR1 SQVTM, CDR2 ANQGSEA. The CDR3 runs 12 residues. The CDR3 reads CSVLPGLNEQFF.

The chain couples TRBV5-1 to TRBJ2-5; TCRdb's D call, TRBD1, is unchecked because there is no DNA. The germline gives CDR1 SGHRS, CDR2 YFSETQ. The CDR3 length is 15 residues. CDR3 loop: CASSPGEGAKETQYF.

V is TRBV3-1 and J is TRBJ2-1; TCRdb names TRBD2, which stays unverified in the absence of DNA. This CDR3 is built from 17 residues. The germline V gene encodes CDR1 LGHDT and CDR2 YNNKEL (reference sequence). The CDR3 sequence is CASSQDLGGEAYNEQFF.

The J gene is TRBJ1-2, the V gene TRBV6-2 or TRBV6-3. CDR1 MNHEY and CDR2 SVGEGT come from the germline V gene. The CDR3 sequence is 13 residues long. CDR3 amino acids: CASSQRTSDGYTF.

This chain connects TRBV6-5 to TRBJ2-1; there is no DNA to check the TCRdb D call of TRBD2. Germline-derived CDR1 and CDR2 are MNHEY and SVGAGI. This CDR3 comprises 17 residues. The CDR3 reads CASSYISLAGDYNEQFF.

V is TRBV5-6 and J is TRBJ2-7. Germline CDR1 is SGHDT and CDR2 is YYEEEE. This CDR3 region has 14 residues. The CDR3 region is CASSFGGNSYEQYF.

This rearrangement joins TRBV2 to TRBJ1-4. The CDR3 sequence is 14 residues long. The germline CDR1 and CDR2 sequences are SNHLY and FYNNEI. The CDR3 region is CASRRLVTNEKLFF.

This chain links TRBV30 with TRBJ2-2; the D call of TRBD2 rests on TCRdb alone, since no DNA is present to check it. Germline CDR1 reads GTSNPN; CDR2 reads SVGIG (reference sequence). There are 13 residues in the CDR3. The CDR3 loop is CAWNSGRAGELFF.

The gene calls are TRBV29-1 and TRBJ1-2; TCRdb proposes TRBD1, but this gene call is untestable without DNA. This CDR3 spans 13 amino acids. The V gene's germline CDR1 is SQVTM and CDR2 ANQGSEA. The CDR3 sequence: CSGVRADNYGYTF.

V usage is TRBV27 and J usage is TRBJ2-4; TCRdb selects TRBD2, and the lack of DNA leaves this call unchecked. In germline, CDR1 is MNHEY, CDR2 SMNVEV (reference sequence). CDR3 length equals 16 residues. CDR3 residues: CASSSGGPGAKNIQYF.

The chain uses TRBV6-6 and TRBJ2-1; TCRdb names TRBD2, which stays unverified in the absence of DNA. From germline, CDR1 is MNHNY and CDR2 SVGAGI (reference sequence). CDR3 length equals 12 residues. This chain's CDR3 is CATSGRAYEQFF.

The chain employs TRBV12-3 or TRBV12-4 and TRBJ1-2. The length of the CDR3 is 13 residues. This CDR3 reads CASSRDLNYGYTF.

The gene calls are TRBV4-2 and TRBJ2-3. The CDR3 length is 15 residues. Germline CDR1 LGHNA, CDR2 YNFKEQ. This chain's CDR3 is CASSQDGGGTDTQYF.

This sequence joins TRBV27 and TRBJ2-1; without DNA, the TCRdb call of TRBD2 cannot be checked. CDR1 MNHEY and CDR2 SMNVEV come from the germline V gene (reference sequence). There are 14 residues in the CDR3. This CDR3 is CASSAGGPLNEQFF.

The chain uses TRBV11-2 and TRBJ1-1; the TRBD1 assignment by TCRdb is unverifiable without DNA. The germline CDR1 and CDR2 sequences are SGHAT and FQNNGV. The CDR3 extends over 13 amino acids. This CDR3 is CATSWDLRNEAFF.

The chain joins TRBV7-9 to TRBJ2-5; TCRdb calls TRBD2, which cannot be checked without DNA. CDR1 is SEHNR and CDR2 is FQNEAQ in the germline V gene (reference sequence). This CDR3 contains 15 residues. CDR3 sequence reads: CASSPTLHRVETQYF.

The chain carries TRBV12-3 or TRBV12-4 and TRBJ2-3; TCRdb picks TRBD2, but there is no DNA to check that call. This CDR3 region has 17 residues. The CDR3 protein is CASSSAPRGSISDTQYF.

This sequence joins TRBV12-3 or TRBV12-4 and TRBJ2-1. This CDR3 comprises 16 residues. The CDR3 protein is CASSLRQLISYNEQFF.